Listed here are 5 T cell receptor beta chains from one sample, sequenced in a study of blood T cell repertoires in COVID-19. Method: immunoSEQ multiplex PCR; TCRdb's copy keeps in-frame clones and lacks some. The top ten hold 10% of the sample, which has about 390,000 clones, 87% seen once. Sequencing was performed on PBMCs or T cells enriched from blood (not recorded which). Receptor source: a woman aged 45-60 years who had recovered from COVID-19.

The CDR3 DNA is TGTGCCACCAGAAATGCGCGGGGCCAGAACACCGGGGAGCTGTTTTTT. The encoded protein is CATRNARGQNTGELFF. The J gene is TRBJ2-2, the V gene TRBV15; D possibly corresponds to TRBD2 (6 bases). This CDR3 spans 16 amino acids. The V end lost 6 bases, the J end lost 1 base, and 15 bases lay between the germline ends. Germline V gene sequence: CDR1 LNHNV, CDR2 YYDKDF (reference sequence).

The gene calls are TRBV18 and TRBJ2-1; 9 bases fit TRBD1. Looked up from germline, CDR1 is KGHSH and CDR2 is LQKENI. The CDR3 runs to 14 residues. V lost 2 bases and J lost 8; bases outside the gene matches: 4. In DNA, the CDR3 is TGTGCCAGCTCACCAGAACAGGGGGCTTATGAGCAGTTCTTC. This translates into CASSPEQGAYEQFF.

This chain joins TRBV28 and TRBJ2-3, with D possibly TRBD1 on 5 matching bases. The ends were cut back, 6 bases at V and 1 base at J, with 8 bases in the middle. Germline CDR1 MDHEN, CDR2 SYDVKM. The CDR3 spans 13 residues. The CDR3 protein is CASRQGGTDTQYF. The DNA for the CDR3 is TGTGCCAGCAGGCAAGGGGGCACAGATACGCAGTATTTT.

V is TRBV9 and J is TRBJ2-1; 16 bases map to TRBD2. The germline gives CDR1 SGDLS, CDR2 YYNGEE. This CDR3 comprises 17 residues. Losses at the gene ends were 4 bases for V and 9 bases for J; bases not matched to a gene: 10. The CDR3 loop reads CASSPGLAGGRLVEQFF. CDR3 bases: TGTGCCAGCAGCCCGGGACTAGCGGGGGGGCGTCTTGTTGAGCAGTTCTTC.

The chain carries TRBV10-3 and TRBJ2-2; 7 bases fit TRBD1. Per germline, CDR1 ENHRY and CDR2 SYGVKD. The CDR3 is 14 residues long. Trimming cost V 7 bases and J 5 bases; bases outside gene matches: 7. CDR3 region: CAITDQGETGELFF. DNA of the CDR3: TGTGCCATCACCGACCAGGGGGAGACCGGGGAGCTGTTTTTT.